This TCR beta chain was found in a study of type 1 and type 2 diabetes patients listed by TCRdb under 2016. Notes on the research overall: Recruited in China, the cohort was made up of eight or nine type 1 diabetes patients, four type 2 diabetes patients and 6 or 7 nondiabetic controls. When approximately 22-cycle amplification was compared with approximately 25-cycle amplification, V gene usage looked similar, suggesting that primer efficiencies were similar and PCR bias was random. Paired-end sequencing of TCRbeta libraries was performed on Illumina HiSeq 2000 or MiSeq instruments. A total of fewer than 20 million paired-end reads were generated across the whole study. Type 2 diabetes patients served as a disease comparison group for the type 1 diabetes patients. The study used high-throughput sequencing to profile TCRbeta repertoires and compare individuals with type 1 diabetes, type 2 diabetes and no diabetes. Across the study, CD4+ and CD8+ T cells were positively selected from PBMCs using CD4 or CD8 MicroBeads on MACS columns.

Every diabetic patient fulfilled standard classification criteria for type 1 or type 2 diabetes, and glucose and C-peptide were evaluated using WHO-recommended methods. Exclusion applied to any donor with other autoimmune diseases or infections within the previous four weeks. From each participant, around 10 milliliters of peripheral blood were collected. LymphoPrep density separation was used to isolate PBMCs. Points the paper makes about the study in general: Age and gender were not matched between study groups, possibly biasing interpretation. Type 2 diabetes patients had few highly-expanded CD4+ clones (median one), and those clones made up a median about 3.9% of reads. Only a limited number of T2D and control samples were sequenced, so some T1D-only HECs might also appear in more T2D or control samples. Type 2 diabetes and control samples had highly correlated V and J gene usage patterns, with the correlation between samples averaging about 0.97. Type 2 diabetes repertoires showed high diversity, significantly greater than type 1 diabetes repertoires in both CD4+ and CD8+ T cells.

Taken from the germline V gene, the CDR1 and CDR2 loops are ENHRY and SYGVKD. The CDR3 holds 15 amino acids from the cysteine to the phenylalanine. The entry retains the CDR3 DNA only, 45 bases that are in frame from base 1. A word on this clonotype: Which antigen it targets is not known. Germline and junction disagree at one end, which may indicate a read error.

TCRdb records Illumina MiSeq as the sequencer. TCRbeta CDR3 amplification used genomic DNA from the sorted T cell subsets as template. The TCRbeta CDR3 region was amplified by multiplex PCR with 30 forward and 13 reverse primers. PCR products were purified with AMPure XP beads, after which indices and adaptors were added in a second roughly 24-cycle PCR. Before sequencing, the QIAquick Gel Extraction Kit was used to gel-purify the libraries. The authors processed their data as follows. FLASH was used to merge paired-end reads, and IgBLAST was used to align the merged reads to IMGT V, D and J germline references. Reads with below 70% alignment identity to germline references were discarded, leaving 8.5 million to 13 million reads study-wide. CDR3 boundaries, reading frame and productivity were assigned following IMGT definitions. A highly-expanded clone was defined as any clone making up 1% or more of reads, and normalized Shannon entropy served as the measure of diversity. Unpaired two-tailed t-tests were used to test for differences in Shannon entropy between groups. TCRdb's own reprocessing of the public reads used fastp at Q25 and MiXCR and kept productive beta chains. Here each entry gathers all rows of one CDR3 protein and keeps the most common genes and DNA. The V and J calls and clone size are TCRdb's, not the authors'. Recorded for this sample are about 290,000 distinct CDR3 sequences; roughly 50% of them occurred a single time. The top ten hold roughly an eighth of the sample.

Sequencing was done on a sample of peripheral blood mononuclear cells (PBMCs). The chain couples TRBV10-3 to TRBJ1-4; 7 central bases correspond to TRBD1. The receptor was isolated from a man younger than 35 with type 2 diabetes. Here is the DNA: TGTGCCATCAGTGAATCCGGGACAGCTAATGAAAAGCTGTTTTTT. Translated, it reads CAISESGTANEKLFF.